The 26 T cell receptor beta chains presented below share a single source sample, sequenced in a study of T cell responses to AZD1222 COVID-19 vaccine. Sequencing used immunoSEQ multiplex PCR; TCRdb keeps in-frame clones, though not all of them. The sample consists of 95,000 to 150,000 clones, around 90% of them appearing once. This specimen consisted of peripheral blood, obtained on day 0 of AZD1222 vaccination. The receptors were sampled from an adult in good health.

J is TRBJ2-6 and V is TRBV7-2; 12 positions agree with TRBD2. Germline V gives CDR1 SGHTA, CDR2 FQGNSA. CDR3 length equals 17 residues. Losses at the gene ends were 4 bases for V and 4 bases for J; bases not matched to a gene: 5. CDR3 sequence (DNA): TGTGCCAGCAGCTCGACTAGCGGGAGTTCAGGGGCCAACGTCCTGACTTTC. Protein product: CASSSTSGSSGANVLTF.

The genes are TRBV24-1 and TRBJ2-1; either TRBD1 or TRBD2 may supply D (6 bases each). Germline V CDR1 and CDR2: KGHDR, SFDVKD. Trimming stripped 2 bases from V and 5 bases from J, with 15 bases between. This CDR3 contains 16 residues. This chain's CDR3 is CATSDSDSGFHNEQFF. Written as DNA, the CDR3 is TGTGCCACCAGTGATTCGGACAGCGGGTTTCACAATGAGCAGTTCTTC.

The chain is built from TRBV7-9 and TRBJ2-7; D gene unclear. Trimming took 1 base from V and 5 from J, leaving 12 bases between them. This CDR3 region has 14 residues. Germline lookup yields CDR1 SEHNR and CDR2 FQNEAQ (reference sequence). The DNA for the CDR3 is TGTGCCAGCAGCTTAGAAAGGGTAAGGGACGAGCAGTACTTC. Its translation: CASSLERVRDEQYF.

The V and J genes are TRBV9 and TRBJ2-3; D not certain. The V gene lost 4 bases and the J gene lost 2 bases, with 14 bases spanning the gap. Germline assignment: CDR1 SGDLS and CDR2 YYNGEE. The CDR3 length is 15 residues. The CDR3 DNA sequence: TGTGCCAGCAGCTCCAGCCCCGCTATCACAGATACGCAGTATTTT. Amino acids: CASSSSPAITDTQYF. Full variable domain (remainder filled in from reference TRBV9 and TRBJ2-3): DSGVTQTPKHLITATGQRVTLRCSPRSGDLSVYWYQQSLDQGLQFLIQYYNGEERAKGNILERFSAQQFPDLHSELNLSSLELGDSALYFCASSSSPAITDTQYFGPGTRLTVL.

J is TRBJ1-1 and V is TRBV12-3 or TRBV12-4; no definite D call. CDR3 length: 13 residues. Trimming removed 6 bases at V and 4 bases at J, with 12 bases between. The CDR3 is CASSLWAGTEAFF. The CDR3 DNA reads TGTGCCAGCAGCCTATGGGCCGGCACTGAAGCTTTCTTT.

The rearrangement joins TRBV7-2 to TRBJ1-1, with 10 bases matching TRBD1. The V gene end was trimmed by 4 bases and the J gene end by 11 bases; junction bases not matched to a gene: 4. The CDR3 sequence is 12 residues long. Germline CDR1 and CDR2: SGHTA and FQGNSA. This CDR3 is CASSSDRGLAFF. The CDR3 region has the DNA TGTGCCAGCAGCTCGGACAGGGGGTTGGCTTTCTTT.

The chain combines TRBV28 with TRBJ2-1; D may correspond to TRBD1 or TRBD2 (5 bases each). The germline gives CDR1 MDHEN, CDR2 SYDVKM. The CDR3 spans 13 residues. V was trimmed by 3 bases and J by 6 bases, leaving 9 bases between them. In nucleotides, the CDR3 is TGTGCCAGCAGTTTGGGGACCCCCAATGAGCAGTTCTTC. Its protein product is CASSLGTPNEQFF.

This clone was recorded once. The rearrangement links TRBV5-6 to TRBJ2-3, with a tentative D call TRBD1 (5 bases). V lost 0 bases and J lost 4, with 9 bases in between. The CDR3 runs 14 residues. The germline CDR1 and CDR2 sequences are SGHDT and YYEEEE. Here the CDR3 DNA reads TGTGCCAGCAGCTTGGGGCCAGGGTCAGATACGCAGTATTTT. Its translation: CASSLGPGSDTQYF.

This chain links TRBV28 with TRBJ2-6; D remains unclear. Germline CDR1 is MDHEN and CDR2 is SYDVKM. The CDR3 has 13 amino acids. V lost 3 bases and J lost 4, with 4 bases in between. This CDR3 is CASSFSGANVLTF. CDR3 nucleotides: TGTGCCAGCAGTTTTTCCGGGGCCAACGTCCTGACTTTC.

The V gene is TRBV30, the J gene TRBJ1-4, with D uncertain. CDR3 size: 13 residues. Germline CDR1 is GTSNPN and CDR2 is SVGIG (reference sequence). The germline V and J ends were trimmed by 0 bases and 7 bases, with 9 bases remaining between them. The CDR3 region has the DNA TGTGCCTGGAGTGTATTGGGTGGTGAAAAACTGTTTTTT. Translated: CAWSVLGGEKLFF. Variable domain in full (rest from reference TRBV30 and TRBJ1-4): SQTIHQWPATLVQPVGSPLSLECTVEGTSNPNLYWYRQAAGRGLQLLFYSVGIGQISSEVPQNLSASRPQDRQFILSSKKLLLSDSGFYLCAWSVLGGEKLFFGSGTQLSVL.

The rearrangement links TRBV28 to TRBJ2-2, with 8 bases lining up with TRBD1. The V segment lost 6 bases and the J segment 0 bases; nucleotides outside the gene matches: 3. Germline CDR1 is MDHEN and CDR2 is SYDVKM. The CDR3 runs to 15 residues. The CDR3 protein is CASSPGQANTGELFF. The CDR3 bases are TGTGCCAGCAGCCCGGGACAGGCGAACACCGGGGAGCTGTTTTTT.

V gene TRBV5-1 combines with J gene TRBJ1-1; 10 bases fit TRBD1. Germline assignment: CDR1 SGHRS and CDR2 YFSETQ. The CDR3 runs 14 residues. J lost 4 bases, V lost 5 bases, and 5 bases had no gene match. CDR3 DNA: TGCGCCAGCAGACCGGACAGGGGGGGCACTGAAGCTTTCTTT. Protein product: CASRPDRGGTEAFF.

The genes are TRBV6-5 and TRBJ2-1; 8 positions match TRBD2. J was trimmed by 7 bases and V by 0 bases; bases with no gene match: 8. Germline V gene sequence: CDR1 MNHEY, CDR2 SVGAGI. The length of the CDR3 is 16 residues. For the CDR3, the DNA is TGTGCCAGCAGTTACTCGGGTCTAGCGGGTCTAAATGAGCAGTTCTTC. It yields the protein CASSYSGLAGLNEQFF.

The genes are TRBV11-3 and TRBJ2-1, with 11 bases fitting TRBD1. The trim removed 5 bases at V and 10 bases at J, leaving 10 bases unmatched. CDR1 SGHNT and CDR2 YENEEA come from the germline V gene. The length of the CDR3 is 15 residues. The DNA of the CDR3 is TGTGCCAGCAGCGCCGGACAGGGGGCGATGGGGGAGCAGTTCTTC. Translation: CASSAGQGAMGEQFF.

This rearrangement joins TRBV4-1 to TRBJ1-3, with D hard to call. The CDR3 consists of 16 residues. Germline V gene data show CDR1 as MGHRA and CDR2 as YSYEKL. V lost 0 bases and J lost 0, with 9 bases in between. The CDR3 is CASSQDPQISGNTIYF. CDR3 nucleotides: TGCGCCAGCAGCCAAGATCCTCAGATCTCTGGAAACACCATATATTTT.

The CDR3 sequence: CASSSRDRGYTGELFF. The DNA of the CDR3 is TGTGCCAGCAGCTCCCGGGACAGGGGGTACACCGGGGAGCTGTTTTTT. J is TRBJ2-2 and V is TRBV11-2, with TRBD1 identical over 11 bases. The CDR3 is 16 amino acids. Germline CDR1 is SGHAT and CDR2 is FQNNGV. The ends lost 4 bases at V and 3 bases at J; junction bases unmatched: 4.

This chain joins TRBV6-5 and TRBJ2-7; tentatively, D is TRBD1 (6 bases). The CDR3 totals 15 residues. Germline V gene lookup returns CDR1 MNHEY and CDR2 SVGAGI. V was shortened by 0 bases and J by 0 bases, with 9 bases between the two germline ends. CDR3 residues: CASSYSGAGSYEQYF. The CDR3 DNA reads as TGTGCCAGCAGTTACTCGGGGGCTGGCTCCTACGAGCAGTACTTC.

The rearrangement uses TRBV5-6 and TRBJ1-2; the match to TRBD1 covers 9 bases. This CDR3 has 15 residues. V gave up 4 bases and J gave up 7 bases; unmatched junction bases: 11. Germline CDR1 reads SGHDT; CDR2 reads YYEEEE. CDR3 amino acids: CASSPFDRGATGYTF. CDR3 in DNA: TGTGCCAGCAGCCCCTTCGACAGGGGGGCTACTGGCTACACCTTC.

V and J are TRBV2 and TRBJ2-7; perhaps TRBD1 as D (5 bases). V was cut by 4 bases and J by 3 bases, with 10 bases left in between. This CDR3 contains 13 residues. CDR1 and CDR2 (germline): SNHLY, FYNNEI. CDR3 nucleotide sequence: TGTGCCAGCAGTGTGGGGCTAGTCTACGAGCAGTACTTC. This translates into CASSVGLVYEQYF.

This chain connects TRBV27 to TRBJ1-5; 12 nucleotides line up with TRBD1. In germline, CDR1 is MNHEY, CDR2 SMNVEV (reference sequence). The J segment lost 4 bases and the V segment lost 6 bases, leaving 7 bases of the junction unmatched. The CDR3 runs 16 residues. DNA of the CDR3: TGTGCCAGCAGCGCGGGGACAGGGGGCAGAAATCAGCCCCAGCATTTT. Encoded protein: CASSAGTGGRNQPQHF.

The rearrangement links TRBV3-1 (or the pseudogene TRBV3-2) to TRBJ2-2; 8 nucleotides agree with TRBD1. V trimming: 0 bases; J trimming: 4 bases; junction bases outside the gene matches: 4. CDR3 length: 16 residues. Germline loops: CDR1 LGHDT, CDR2 YNNKEL (reference sequence). The CDR3 loop reads CASSQEETGVTGELFF. The CDR3 DNA reads TGTGCCAGCAGCCAAGAAGAGACAGGGGTCACCGGGGAGCTGTTTTTT.

This chain joins TRBV5-1 and TRBJ2-3; possibly TRBD1 for D (6 bases). The germline gives CDR1 SGHRS, CDR2 YFSETQ. The CDR3 loop spans 15 amino acids. V lost 6 bases and J lost 2, with 16 bases in between. The CDR3 bases are TGCGCCAGCACCCCCCCGGGGACACACACAGATACGCAGTATTTT. It specifies CASTPPGTHTDTQYF.

The V call is TRBV30, the J call TRBJ1-1; no clear D gene. This CDR3 has 13 amino acids. The V end was cut by 2 bases, the J end by 1 base, with 8 bases between. CDR1 and CDR2 (germline): GTSNPN, SVGIG (reference sequence). The CDR3 spells CAWSRHPNTEAFF. The DNA of the CDR3 is TGTGCCTGGAGTAGGCACCCGAACACTGAAGCTTTCTTT.

This clone has a count of ten or more. The rearrangement uses TRBV12-5 and TRBJ1-2; D is unclear. The V end lost 3 bases, the J end lost 7 bases, and 15 bases lay between the germline ends. Germline V gene sequence: CDR1 LGHNT, CDR2 FRNRAP. This CDR3 is 14 amino acids long. The CDR3 coding sequence is TGTGCTAGTGGTTTTATGGGGATCGAGATTGGCTACACCTTC. Translated: CASGFMGIEIGYTF.

V usage is TRBV5-1 and J usage is TRBJ1-2; no clear D gene. Trimming cost V 0 bases and J 7 bases, with 13 bases left between them. The CDR3 runs 14 residues. CDR1 and CDR2 (germline): SGHRS, YFSETQ. CDR3 bases: TGCGCCAGCAGCTTGGATAGACTCTGGAGTGGCTACACCTTC. Amino acid sequence: CASSLDRLWSGYTF.

The rearrangement uses TRBV6-5 and TRBJ2-2; 7 nucleotides align to TRBD2. Germline V gives CDR1 MNHEY, CDR2 SVGAGI. The CDR3 loop spans 15 amino acids. V lost 6 bases and J lost 7; bases outside the gene matches: 11. The CDR3 coding sequence is TGTGCCAGCAGGTTTATAGCGGGTTTGGGCGGGGAGCTGTTTTTT. It yields the protein CASRFIAGLGGELFF.